The 23 T cell receptor beta chains given below trace back to one sample, sequenced in a study of OX40 agonist ivuxolimab in advanced cancers. The table came from immunoSEQ multiplex PCR; TCRdb's copy has only in-frame clones and leaves some out. Of under 80,000 clones listed, about 88% are singletons. The starting material was CD4+ or CD8+ T cells sorted from blood, obtained in a trial of the OX40 agonist ivuxolimab. These receptors were collected from an adult with an advanced solid tumor such as melanoma, head and neck, liver or kidney cancer.

The chain links TRBV18 to TRBJ2-1, with D possibly matching TRBD2 (6 bases). The germline V gene encodes CDR1 KGHSH and CDR2 LQKENI. The CDR3 runs 15 residues. The V end was cut by 4 bases, the J end by 2 bases, with 12 bases between. CDR3 in DNA: TGTGCCAGCTCACTGAGGGACTTCCCCTACAATGAGCAGTTCTTC. It specifies CASSLRDFPYNEQFF. Together with reference TRBV18 and TRBJ2-1, the CDR3 gives the full variable domain: NAGVMQNPRHLVRRRGQEARLRCSPMKGHSHVYWYRQLPEEGLKFMVYLQKENIIDESGMPKERFSAEFPKEGPSILRIQQVVRGDSAAYFCASSLRDFPYNEQFFGPGTRLTVL.

The chain combines TRBV5-1 with TRBJ1-2; 7 positions agree with TRBD1. The CDR3 has 13 amino acids. The trim removed 3 bases at V and 6 bases at J, leaving 5 bases unmatched. Germline V gene data show CDR1 as SGHRS and CDR2 as YFSETQ. The CDR3 DNA follows: TGCGCCAGCAGCTGGGCAGGGGGAGATGGCTACACCTTC. Translated: CASSWAGGDGYTF.

This clone was counted a single time. The rearrangement uses TRBV5-1 and TRBJ1-5; D perhaps matches TRBD1 (6 bases). There are 14 residues in the CDR3. Germline loops: CDR1 SGHRS, CDR2 YFSETQ. V gave up 4 bases and J gave up 6 bases, with 14 bases separating them. CDR3: CASSLDRMSQPQHF. As DNA, the CDR3 is TGCGCCAGCAGCCTTGACAGGATGAGTCAGCCCCAGCATTTT.

CDR3 DNA sequence: TGTGCCTGGACAGAGGTAGGGTTCACAGGAAACACCATATATTTT. This sequence encodes CAWTEVGFTGNTIYF. The chain is built from TRBV30 and TRBJ1-3; D ambiguous. Deletions cut 4 bases from V and 4 bases from J, with 17 bases between. The CDR3 length is 15 residues. From germline, CDR1 is GTSNPN and CDR2 SVGIG (reference sequence).

The gene calls are TRBV12-5 and TRBJ2-3, with no clear D. The CDR3 loop spans 12 amino acids. V lost 8 bases and J lost 5, with 11 bases in between. Germline V gives CDR1 LGHNT, CDR2 FRNRAP. The DNA for the CDR3 is TGTGCTAGTCTGCTATTAGGAGATACGCAGTATTTT. Its protein is CASLLLGDTQYF.

The chain combines TRBV2 with TRBJ2-5; weak D call: TRBD1 (6 bases). V gave up 6 bases and J gave up 4 bases, with 18 bases separating them. Germline CDR1 reads SNHLY; CDR2 reads FYNNEI. CDR3 size: 15 residues. CDR3 region: CASRRTEQGRETQYF. The DNA for the CDR3 is TGTGCCAGCAGGAGAACCGAACAGGGAAGAGAGACCCAGTACTTC.

V usage is TRBV19 and J usage is TRBJ2-1, with TRBD2 matching 14 bases. This CDR3 has 17 residues. V shed 4 bases and J 7 bases; nucleotides not matched to a gene: 9. The germline CDR1 and CDR2 sequences are LNHDA and SQIVND (reference sequence). The CDR3: CASSKRLAGGPGNEQFF. CDR3 bases: TGTGCCAGTAGTAAAAGACTAGCGGGAGGGCCGGGGAATGAGCAGTTCTTC.

This clone has just a few counts. The V gene is TRBV10-3, the J gene TRBJ1-5; D gene uncertain. CDR3 size: 13 residues. Trimming took 6 bases from V and 0 from J, leaving 6 bases between them. Germline CDR1 is ENHRY and CDR2 is SYGVKD. This CDR3 reads CAIREHSNQPQHF. The DNA of the CDR3 is TGTGCCATCAGGGAGCATAGCAATCAGCCCCAGCATTTT.

V usage is TRBV29-1 and J usage is TRBJ1-2; D call uncertain. V lost 6 bases and J lost 7, with 9 bases in between. Germline CDR1 is SQVTM and CDR2 is ANQGSEA. The CDR3 has 10 amino acids. CDR3 in DNA: TGCAGCGTGCCCGCGGCTGGCTACACCTTC. This translates into CSVPAAGYTF.

The CDR3 DNA follows: TGCGCCAGCAGCTTGATCCCGGGACAGGGGGCTTATGAGCAGTTCTTC. This translates into CASSLIPGQGAYEQFF. The chain uses TRBV5-1 and TRBJ2-1; 12 bases map to TRBD1. Germline CDR1 is SGHRS and CDR2 is YFSETQ. The junction had 7 bases not matched to a gene; V was cut back by 1 base and J by 8 bases. The length of the CDR3 is 16 residues.

This clone was recorded only once. V gene TRBV6-5 combines with J gene TRBJ2-7, with a possible D match to TRBD2 (6 bases). CDR1 and CDR2 (germline): MNHEY, SVGAGI. The V and J ends lost 2 bases and 6 bases respectively, with 17 bases between them. The CDR3 is made up of 15 amino acids. The CDR3 is CASSYLAGPSAEQYF. CDR3 bases: TGTGCCAGCAGTTACCTGGCGGGACCCTCGGCCGAGCAGTACTTC.

This chain uses TRBV11-2 with TRBJ2-5; D is undetermined. This CDR3 comprises 13 residues. The V end lost 2 bases, the J end lost 2 bases, and 6 bases lay between the germline ends. The V gene's germline CDR1 is SGHAT and CDR2 FQNNGV. The CDR3 here is CASSLSIQETQYF. DNA of the CDR3: TGTGCCAGCAGCTTATCCATTCAAGAGACCCAGTACTTC.

This chain links TRBV2 with TRBJ2-7, with D maybe TRBD2 (7 bases). CDR3 length: 15 residues. From germline, CDR1 is SNHLY and CDR2 FYNNEI. Deletions cut 5 bases from V and 2 bases from J, with 16 bases between. CDR3 amino acids: CASSRLGGGPYEQYF. The CDR3 coding sequence is TGTGCCAGCAGTCGTCTAGGGGGGGGACCCTACGAGCAGTACTTC.

The rearrangement joins TRBV9 to TRBJ2-3; D is undetermined. Trimming removed 0 bases at V and 3 bases at J, with 5 bases between. This CDR3 region has 13 residues. Germline loops: CDR1 SGDLS, CDR2 YYNGEE. The CDR3 is CASSVGVTDTQYF. The DNA for the CDR3 is TGTGCCAGCAGCGTAGGGGTGACAGATACGCAGTATTTT.

This clone appeared once. The chain recombines TRBV6-5 with TRBJ2-5; D tentatively reads TRBD1 or TRBD2 (6 bases each). The CDR3 sequence is 16 residues long. V lost 1 base and J lost 5, with 17 bases in between. Germline V gives CDR1 MNHEY, CDR2 SVGAGI. The CDR3 sequence is CASSYFTTGAWETQYF. In nucleotides, the CDR3 is TGTGCCAGCAGTTACTTTACCACGGGGGCATGGGAGACCCAGTACTTC.

The chain links TRBV18 to TRBJ1-2; maybe TRBD1 (5 bases). The CDR3 has 15 residues. Trimming left V 4 bases short and J 3 bases short, with 15 bases between. Germline CDR1 KGHSH, CDR2 LQKENI. This chain's CDR3 is CASSHSGTSYYGYTF. The CDR3 DNA reads TGTGCCAGCTCACACTCCGGGACTTCCTACTATGGCTACACCTTC.

The chain combines TRBV2 with TRBJ2-7; D not resolved. CDR1 is SNHLY, CDR2 FYNNEI, per germline. The V gene lost 4 bases and the J gene lost 0 bases, with 10 bases spanning the gap. This CDR3 comprises 14 residues. The CDR3 is CASSATDSSYEQYF. Written as DNA, the CDR3 is TGTGCCAGCAGTGCGACTGACTCCTCCTACGAGCAGTACTTC.

This clone was found once. The rearrangement links TRBV28 to TRBJ2-5, with D possibly matching TRBD1 (6 bases). Germline V gene lookup returns CDR1 MDHEN and CDR2 SYDVKM. The CDR3 runs 15 residues. The V gene lost 8 bases and the J gene lost 2 bases, with 18 bases spanning the gap. The CDR3 sequence: CASARGTRFQETQYF. The CDR3 coding sequence is TGTGCCAGCGCTAGGGGGACACGGTTTCAAGAGACCCAGTACTTC.

This clone was seen only once. The chain links TRBV6-1 to TRBJ1-5; D gene ambiguous. This CDR3 region has 12 residues. In germline, CDR1 is MNHNS, CDR2 SASEGT. Trimming stripped 5 bases from V and 5 bases from J, with 7 bases between. The CDR3 DNA reads TGTGCCAGCAGTCCACTAGATCAGCCCCAGCATTTT. It translates to CASSPLDQPQHF.

V gene TRBV7-9 combines with J gene TRBJ1-4; 7 bases fit TRBD1. Germline CDR1 is SEHNR and CDR2 is FQNEAQ (reference sequence). The CDR3 sequence is 13 residues long. J was trimmed by 4 bases and V by 5 bases; bases with no gene match: 1. Written as DNA, the CDR3 is TGTGCCAGCAGCGGACAGGATAATGAAAAACTGTTTTTT. Protein product: CASSGQDNEKLFF.

The rearrangement uses TRBV29-1 and TRBJ1-1; no clear D gene. The germline V gene encodes CDR1 SQVTM and CDR2 ANQGSEA. The CDR3 sequence is 14 residues long. The V end was cut by 7 bases, the J end by 4 bases, with 19 bases between. The CDR3 here is CSAQLQFLSTEAFF. CDR3 nucleotide sequence: TGCAGCGCCCAGTTGCAATTTTTGAGCACTGAAGCTTTCTTT.

This chain joins TRBV11-2 and TRBJ2-1; D perhaps matches TRBD2 (5 bases). The CDR3 is made up of 15 amino acids. Trimming stripped 5 bases from V and 6 bases from J, with 17 bases between. The germline gives CDR1 SGHAT, CDR2 FQNNGV. The CDR3 DNA sequence: TGTGCCAGCAGCCTGTACGAGGGTTTGGGCAATGAGCAGTTCTTC. It yields the protein CASSLYEGLGNEQFF.

The chain joins TRBV19 to TRBJ2-7; D may be TRBD2 (6 bases). The V end was cut by 3 bases, the J end by 3 bases, with 12 bases between. This CDR3 contains 14 residues. The germline V gene encodes CDR1 LNHDA and CDR2 SQIVND (reference sequence). The CDR3 nucleotides read TGTGCCAGTAGTATGGGGCTAGCGAGCTACGAGCAGTACTTC. This encodes CASSMGLASYEQYF.